This TCR beta chain was sequenced for a study of blood T cell repertoires in COVID-19. Study-wide context: Sites in the United States, Italy and Spain provided acute and convalescent COVID-19 samples.

There are a few counts of this clone. Followed longitudinally, the Seattle patients had been enrolled during active infection. TCRdb's copy holds only in-frame clones and misses some; the assay was immunoSEQ multiplex PCR. This sample carries roughly 350,000 clones, 75% to 90% of them seen once, and the ten largest clones take more than 5%. The sequenced material came from peripheral blood. The TCR was taken from a woman between 50 and 59 years old with COVID-19, enrolled during active disease.

CDR3 in DNA: TGTGCCTGGGGGGGCGGGGACACTGAAGCTTTCTTT. This encodes CAWGGGDTEAFF. The rearrangement links TRBV30 to TRBJ1-1, with a possible D match to TRBD1 (6 bases). Germline CDR1 is GTSNPN and CDR2 is SVGIG (reference sequence). Trimming removed 5 bases at V and 3 bases at J, with 10 bases between. The CDR3 sequence is 12 residues long.